These T cell receptor beta chains were read from a single sample in a study of regulatory T cells in long-lasting Graves disease. TCRdb itself ran the multiplex PCR reads through MiXCR, one entry per CDR3 protein. This repertoire shows hundreds of thousands of distinct CDR3 sequences, about 15% found once; its top ten account for around a quarter. This sample was also put to use in a study of T cells in Graves' hyperthyroidism and ophthalmopathy.

The source was peripheral blood mononuclear cells (PBMCs), collected at new diagnosis, from a patient treated with antithyroid drugs. These receptors all come from a woman aged 35-65 years with Graves disease. CDR3s include the opening cysteine and the closing phenylalanine or tryptophan. D genes are given only for firm matches. Only part of the rows carry a size: once, few, many, or a class if the clone is expanded.

size	D	V	J	CDR3	DNA
few	-	TRBV19	TRBJ2-1	CASSVLEAYNEQFF	TGTGCCAGTAGTGTACTAGAGGCCTACAATGAGCAGTTCTTC
few	TRBD2	TRBV4-1	TRBJ2-5	CASSRAGLAGGTNQETQYF	TGCGCCAGCAGCCGCGCCGGACTAGCGGGGGGGACGAACCAAGAGACCCAGTACTTC
many	-	TRBV2	TRBJ2-4	CASSVGGLKNIQYF	TGTGCCAGCAGTGTGGGGGGCCTCAAAAACATTCAGTACTTC
-	TRBD2	TRBV27	TRBJ2-5	CASQLAGQETQYF	TGTGCCAGCCAACTAGCGGGGCAAGAGACCCAGTACTTC
-	-	TRBV15	TRBJ2-2	CATSSSPTGELFF	TGTGCCACCAGCAGTTCTCCGACCGGGGAGCTGTTTTTT
few	TRBD1	TRBV7-2	TRBJ2-2	CASNPQGAFTGELFF	TGTGCCAGCAACCCCCAGGGGGCGTTTACCGGGGAGCTGTTTTTT
many	-	TRBV27	TRBJ2-5	CASSLGASKTQYF	TGTGCCAGCAGTCTGGGTGCATCGAAGACCCAGTACTTC
many	-	TRBV9	TRBJ1-1	CASSLRDTNTEAFF	TGTGCCAGCAGCCTCCGGGACACGAACACTGAAGCTTTCTTT
-	-	TRBV6-1	TRBJ1-3	CASSRQAEGAGNTIYF	TGTGCCAGCAGTCGCCAGGCGGAGGGGGCTGGAAACACCATATATTTT
-	-	TRBV28	TRBJ1-6	CASVRQGSSYNSPFHF	TGTGCCAGCGTTCGCCAGGGGAGCTCCTATAATTCACCCTTCCACTTT
many	-	TRBV12-3/TRBV12-4	TRBJ1-1	CASSLGGAAFF	TGTGCCAGCAGTTTGGGCGGGGCAGCTTTCTTT
few	-	TRBV5-1	TRBJ2-7	CASNSGSFSYEQYF	TGCGCCAGCAACAGCGGCAGTTTCTCCTACGAGCAGTACTTC
many	-	TRBV2	TRBJ1-2	CASSERRQAPSPYGYTF	TGTGCCAGCAGTGAAAGGAGACAGGCCCCTTCCCCCTATGGCTACACCTTC
many	TRBD1	TRBV5-1	TRBJ1-4	CASSLEVGTGKKQLFF	TGCGCCAGCAGCTTGGAGGTCGGGACAGGGAAAAAGCAACTGTTTTTT
-	-	TRBV5-8	TRBJ2-7	CASSYLGRKQYF	TGTGCCAGCAGCTACCTCGGGCGGAAGCAGTACTTC
few	TRBD1	TRBV19	TRBJ1-1	CASTARGGAEAFF	TGTGCCAGTACCGCCCGAGGGGGCGCGGAAGCTTTCTTT
-	-	TRBV7-9	TRBJ1-1	CASSLTKESSAFF	TGTGCCAGCAGCTTAACAAAGGAGTCGTCTGCTTTCTTT
many	-	TRBV6-2/TRBV6-3	TRBJ2-1	CASSYLLGPYNEQFF	TGTGCCAGCAGTTACTTACTCGGGCCTTACAATGAGCAGTTCTTC
many	TRBD2	TRBV6-5	TRBJ2-3	CASSSTSGGATDTQYF	TGTGCCAGCAGTTCTACTAGCGGGGGGGCAACAGATACGCAGTATTTT
many	-	TRBV12-3/TRBV12-4	TRBJ2-2	CASSLARGTGELFF	TGTGCCAGCAGTTTAGCTCGGGGGACCGGGGAGCTGTTTTTT
-	TRBD1	TRBV5-1	TRBJ2-7	CASSLGQANSYEQYF	TGCGCCAGCAGCTTAGGACAGGCGAACTCCTACGAGCAGTACTTC
many	-	TRBV6-1	TRBJ2-3	CASSPRVRGGTDTQYF	TGTGCCAGCAGCCCACGTGTCCGCGGGGGCACAGATACGCAGTATTTT
-	-	TRBV3-1	TRBJ2-5	CASSPSMGAWETQYF	TGTGCCAGCAGCCCCAGTATGGGAGCTTGGGAGACCCAGTACTTC
few	TRBD1	TRBV30	TRBJ1-2	CAWGTGGYGYTF	TGTGCCTGGGGGACAGGGGGCTATGGCTACACCTTC
many	-	TRBV18	TRBJ2-7	CASSPRDTTYEQYF	TGTGCCAGCTCACCTCGGGACACCACCTACGAGCAGTACTTC
-	-	TRBV28	TRBJ1-5	CASSTDGGLRGSNQPQHF	TGTGCCAGCAGCACCGATGGGGGGCTAAGGGGTAGCAATCAGCCCCAGCATTTT
many	TRBD2	TRBV10-3	TRBJ2-2	CATAVLAGDNTGELFF	TGTGCCACCGCGGTCCTAGCGGGGGACAACACCGGGGAGCTGTTTTTT
-	-	TRBV2	TRBJ2-7	CASSDFTGVGEQYF	TGTGCCAGCAGTGACTTTACGGGGGTAGGCGAGCAGTACTTC
-	-	TRBV11-2	TRBJ1-5	CASSKDGFSNQPQHF	TGTGCCAGCAGTAAGGACGGATTTAGCAATCAGCCCCAGCATTTT
-	TRBD1	TRBV29-1	TRBJ2-7	CSVEAVYRGQYEQYF	TGCAGCGTTGAAGCGGTATACAGGGGGCAATACGAGCAGTACTTC
few	-	TRBV4-1	TRBJ1-2	CASSQVGGGLRQNYGYTF	TGCGCCAGCAGCCAAGTTGGCGGTGGGCTCAGACAGAACTATGGCTACACCTTC
few	TRBD1	TRBV18	TRBJ1-4	CASSPAGQGKGEKLFF	TGTGCCAGCTCACCAGCGGGACAGGGGAAGGGTGAAAAACTGTTTTTT
few	TRBD2	TRBV5-1	TRBJ2-1	CASSLASGGGATEQFF	TGCGCCAGCAGCTTGGCCTCCGGCGGGGGGGCCACTGAGCAGTTCTTC
few	-	TRBV6-5	TRBJ1-5	CASSYAPIGTINQPQHF	TGTGCCAGCAGTTACGCTCCCATCGGGACAATTAATCAGCCCCAGCATTTT
-	TRBD1	TRBV19	TRBJ1-5	CASTETGESNQPQHF	TGTGCCAGTACCGAGACAGGGGAAAGCAATCAGCCCCAGCATTTT
-	-	TRBV4-2	TRBJ2-5	CASSWTPGETQYF	TGTGCCAGCAGCTGGACGCCGGGGGAGACCCAGTACTTC
-	-	TRBV7-9	TRBJ2-2	CASSLARTVGDTGELFF	TGTGCCAGCAGCTTAGCAAGGACTGTGGGGGACACCGGGGAGCTGTTTTTT
-	TRBD1	TRBV5-1	TRBJ1-5	CASSSGQDNQPQHF	TGCGCCAGCAGCTCTGGACAGGACAATCAGCCCCAGCATTTT
-	-	TRBV7-2	TRBJ1-1	CASSQGLVNTEAFF	TGTGCCAGCAGCCAGGGTCTTGTTAACACTGAAGCTTTCTTT
many	TRBD1	TRBV2	TRBJ2-3	CASSVDRAGTQYF	TGTGCCAGCAGTGTCGACAGGGCAGGAACGCAGTATTTT
few	-	TRBV6-1	TRBJ1-5	CASRETASNQPQHF	TGTGCCAGCCGGGAGACAGCTAGCAATCAGCCCCAGCATTTT
-	-	TRBV11-2	TRBJ1-6	CASSRAGFKAANNSPLHF	TGTGCCAGCAGCAGAGCAGGGTTTAAGGCCGCTAATAATTCACCCCTCCACTTT
-	TRBD1	TRBV5-1	TRBJ1-1	CASSDRGTGTAFF	TGCGCCAGCAGCGACAGAGGGACAGGGACTGCTTTCTTT
many	-	TRBV27	TRBJ1-1	CASTPLGEIMNTEAFF	TGTGCCAGCACTCCCCTGGGCGAGATCATGAACACTGAAGCTTTCTTT
many	-	TRBV29-1	TRBJ1-2	CSVFLRGGYGYTF	TGCAGCGTTTTCTTACGGGGAGGCTATGGCTACACCTTC
many	-	TRBV12-3/TRBV12-4	TRBJ2-5	CASSPLVGRVQETQYF	TGTGCCAGCAGTCCACTCGTAGGGCGGGTCCAAGAGACCCAGTACTTC
few	TRBD1	TRBV10-3	TRBJ1-3	CANQGEASGNTIYF	TGTGCAAACCAGGGGGAGGCCTCTGGAAACACCATATATTTT
few	-	TRBV3-1	TRBJ1-1	CASSRLAGRNTEAFF	TGTGCCAGCAGCCGCTTAGCAGGGCGGAACACTGAAGCTTTCTTT
-	-	TRBV29-1	TRBJ2-7	CSVESGTTPYEQYF	TGCAGCGTTGAGTCCGGGACGACCCCCTACGAGCAGTACTTC
many	-	TRBV5-6	TRBJ2-3	CASSVADPQYF	TGTGCCAGCAGCGTGGCGGACCCGCAGTATTTT
many	-	TRBV12-3/TRBV12-4	TRBJ2-7	CASTGGRVGEQYF	TGTGCCAGCACCGGAGGGCGGGTCGGCGAGCAGTACTTC
many	-	TRBV20-1	TRBJ1-2	CSAREGSYGYTF	TGCAGTGCTAGAGAGGGTTCCTATGGCTACACCTTC
few	-	TRBV7-3	TRBJ2-1	CASSFGHGSYNEQFF	TGTGCCAGCAGTTTCGGACATGGCTCCTACAATGAGCAGTTCTTC
many	TRBD1	TRBV2	TRBJ2-3	CASSASGQVATDTQYF	TGTGCCAGCAGTGCCTCGGGACAGGTGGCAACAGATACGCAGTATTTT
-	-	TRBV18	TRBJ2-1	CASSPGGRDEQFF	TGTGCCAGCTCACCGGGGGGACGGGATGAGCAGTTCTTC
-	-	TRBV5-8	TRBJ2-7	CASREPPLYEQYF	TGTGCCAGCAGGGAACCCCCCCTATACGAGCAGTACTTC
many	-	TRBV18	TRBJ1-5	CASSYGGVRNQPQHF	TGTGCCAGCTCGTACGGTGGGGTACGCAATCAGCCCCAGCATTTT